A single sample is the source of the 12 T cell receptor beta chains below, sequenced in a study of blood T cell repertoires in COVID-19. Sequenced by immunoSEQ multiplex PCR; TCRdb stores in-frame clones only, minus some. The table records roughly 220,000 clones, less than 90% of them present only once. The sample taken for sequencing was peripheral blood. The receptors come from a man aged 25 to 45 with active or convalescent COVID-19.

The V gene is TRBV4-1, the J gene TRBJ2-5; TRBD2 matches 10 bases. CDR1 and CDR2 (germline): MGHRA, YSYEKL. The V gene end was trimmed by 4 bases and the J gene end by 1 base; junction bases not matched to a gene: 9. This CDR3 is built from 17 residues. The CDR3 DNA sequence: TGCGCCAGCAGCCCCTCGGTTAGCGGGGGGCCCCAAGAGACCCAGTACTTC. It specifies CASSPSVSGGPQETQYF.

The CDR3 coding sequence is TGTGCCAGCAGCCACGGACTAGCGGGGGTAGCCTACGAGCAGTACTTC. This translates into CASSHGLAGVAYEQYF. The J gene is TRBJ2-7, the V gene TRBV5-4; 13 bases line up with TRBD2. Germline V CDR1 and CDR2: SGHNT, YYREEE (reference sequence). Germline trimming cut 4 bases from V and 2 bases from J; bases unmatched to any gene: 6. The length of the CDR3 is 16 residues.

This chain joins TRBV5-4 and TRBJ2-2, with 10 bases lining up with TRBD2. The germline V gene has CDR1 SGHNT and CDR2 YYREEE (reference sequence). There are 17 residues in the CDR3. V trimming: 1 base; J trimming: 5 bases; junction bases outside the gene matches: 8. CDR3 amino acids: CASSLLRPSGSTGELFF. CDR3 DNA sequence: TGTGCCAGCAGCTTGCTTCGACCTAGCGGGAGTACCGGGGAGCTGTTTTTT.

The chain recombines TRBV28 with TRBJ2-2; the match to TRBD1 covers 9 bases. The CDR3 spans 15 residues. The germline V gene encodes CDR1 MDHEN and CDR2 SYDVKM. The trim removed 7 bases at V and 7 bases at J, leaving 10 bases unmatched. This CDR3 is CASTLRTGAIGELFF. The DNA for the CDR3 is TGTGCCAGCACCTTAAGGACAGGGGCGATCGGGGAGCTGTTTTTT. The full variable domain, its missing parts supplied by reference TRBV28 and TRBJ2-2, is DVKVTQSSRYLVKRTGEKVFLECVQDMDHENMFWYRQDPGLGLRLIYFSYDVKMKEKGDIPEGYSVSREKKERFSLILESASTNQTSMYLCASTLRTGAIGELFFGEGSRLTVL.

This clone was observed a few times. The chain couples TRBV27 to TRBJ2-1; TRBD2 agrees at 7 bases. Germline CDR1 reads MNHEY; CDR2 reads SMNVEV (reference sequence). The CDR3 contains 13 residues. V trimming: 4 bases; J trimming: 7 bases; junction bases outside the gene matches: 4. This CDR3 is CASSYGAGNEQFF. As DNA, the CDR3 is TGTGCCAGCAGTTATGGAGCGGGAAATGAGCAGTTCTTC.

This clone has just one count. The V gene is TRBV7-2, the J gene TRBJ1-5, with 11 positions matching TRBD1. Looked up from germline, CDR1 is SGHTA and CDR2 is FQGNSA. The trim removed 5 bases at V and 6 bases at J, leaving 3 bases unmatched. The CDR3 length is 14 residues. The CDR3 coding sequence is TGTGCCAGCAGCGGACAGGGGGCGATTCAGCCCCAGCATTTT. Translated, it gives CASSGQGAIQPQHF.

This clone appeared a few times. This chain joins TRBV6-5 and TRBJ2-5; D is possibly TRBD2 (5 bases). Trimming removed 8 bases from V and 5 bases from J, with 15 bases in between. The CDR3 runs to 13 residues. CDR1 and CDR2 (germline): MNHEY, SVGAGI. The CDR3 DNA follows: TGTGCCAGCTCCCGGACTCTGTTGGAGACCCAGTACTTC. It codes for CASSRTLLETQYF.

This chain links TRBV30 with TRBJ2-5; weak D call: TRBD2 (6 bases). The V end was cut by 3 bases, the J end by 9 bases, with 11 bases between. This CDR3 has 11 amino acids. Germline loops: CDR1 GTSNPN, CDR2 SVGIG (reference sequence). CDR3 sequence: CAWSSPGAQYF. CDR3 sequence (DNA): TGTGCCTGGAGCTCTCCGGGGGCCCAGTACTTC. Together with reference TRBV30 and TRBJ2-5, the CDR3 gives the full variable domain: SQTIHQWPATLVQPVGSPLSLECTVEGTSNPNLYWYRQAAGRGLQLLFYSVGIGQISSEVPQNLSASRPQDRQFILSSKKLLLSDSGFYLCAWSSPGAQYFGPGTRLLVL.

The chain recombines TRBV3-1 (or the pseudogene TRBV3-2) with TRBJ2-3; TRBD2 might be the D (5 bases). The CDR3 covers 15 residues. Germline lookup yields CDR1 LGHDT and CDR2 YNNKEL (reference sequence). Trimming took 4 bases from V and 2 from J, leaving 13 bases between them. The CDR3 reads CASSPWGEITDTQYF. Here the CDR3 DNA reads TGTGCCAGCAGCCCCTGGGGAGAAATCACAGATACGCAGTATTTT.

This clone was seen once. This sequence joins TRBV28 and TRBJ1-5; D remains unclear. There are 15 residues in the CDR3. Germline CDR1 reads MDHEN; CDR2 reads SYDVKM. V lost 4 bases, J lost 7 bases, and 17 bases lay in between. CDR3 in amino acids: CASSSRAGKRQPQHF. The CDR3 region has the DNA TGTGCCAGCAGTTCCCGGGCGGGAAAGCGACAGCCCCAGCATTTT.

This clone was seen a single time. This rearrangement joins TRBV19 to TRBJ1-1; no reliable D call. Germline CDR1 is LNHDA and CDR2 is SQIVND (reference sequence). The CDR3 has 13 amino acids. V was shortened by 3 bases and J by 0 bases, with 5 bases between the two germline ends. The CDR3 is CASSMALNTEAFF. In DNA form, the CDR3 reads TGTGCCAGTAGTATGGCCCTGAACACTGAAGCTTTCTTT.

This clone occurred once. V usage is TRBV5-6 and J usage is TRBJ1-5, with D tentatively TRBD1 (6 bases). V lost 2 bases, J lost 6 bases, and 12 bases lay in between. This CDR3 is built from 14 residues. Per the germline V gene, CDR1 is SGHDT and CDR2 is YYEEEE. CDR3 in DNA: TGTGCCAGCAGCTTTTGGGGAGGGGGTCAGCCCCAGCATTTT. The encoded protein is CASSFWGGGQPQHF.